The clone carrying this TCR beta chain was seen a handful of times. No antigen is known for it. These data originate in a study of identifying expanded T cells in peripheral blood. Generated by immunoSEQ multiplex PCR, the TCRdb table keeps only in-frame clones and is missing some. This sample yields around 85,000 clones, of which around 89% are seen a single time; 15% to 20% belongs to the top ten. During the collection period, no donor immune events like infections were recorded. The CDR3 is 13 residues long. Germline assignment: CDR1 MNHNY and CDR2 SVGAGI (reference sequence). Trimming shortened V by 4 bases and J by 3 bases, and 9 bases separated the two germline ends. General study findings and limits: Technical replicates showed about 1.2 changed clones; around 2 weeks 15 to 20; four weeks 19. Two-week clone count variance significantly increased as total template count grew.

This TCR came from a person between 18 and 69 years old in good health. This rearrangement joins TRBV6-6 to TRBJ1-1, with D tentatively TRBD1 (5 bases). The sequenced sample consisted of blood. The CDR3 loop reads CASSWGVDTEAFF. The DNA for the CDR3 is TGTGCCAGCAGTTGGGGCGTAGACACTGAAGCTTTCTTT.